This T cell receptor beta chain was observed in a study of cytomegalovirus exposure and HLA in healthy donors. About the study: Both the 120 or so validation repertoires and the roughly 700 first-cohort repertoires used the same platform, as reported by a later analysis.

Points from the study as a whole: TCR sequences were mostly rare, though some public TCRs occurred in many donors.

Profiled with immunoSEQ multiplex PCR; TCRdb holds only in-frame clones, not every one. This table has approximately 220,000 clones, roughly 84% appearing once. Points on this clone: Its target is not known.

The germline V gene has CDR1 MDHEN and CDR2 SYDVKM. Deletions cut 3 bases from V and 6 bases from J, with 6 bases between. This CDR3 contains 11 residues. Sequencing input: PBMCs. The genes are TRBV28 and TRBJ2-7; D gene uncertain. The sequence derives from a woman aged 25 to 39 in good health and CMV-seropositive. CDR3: CASSFEREQYF. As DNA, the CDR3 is TGTGCCAGCAGTTTTGAGCGCGAGCAGTACTTC.